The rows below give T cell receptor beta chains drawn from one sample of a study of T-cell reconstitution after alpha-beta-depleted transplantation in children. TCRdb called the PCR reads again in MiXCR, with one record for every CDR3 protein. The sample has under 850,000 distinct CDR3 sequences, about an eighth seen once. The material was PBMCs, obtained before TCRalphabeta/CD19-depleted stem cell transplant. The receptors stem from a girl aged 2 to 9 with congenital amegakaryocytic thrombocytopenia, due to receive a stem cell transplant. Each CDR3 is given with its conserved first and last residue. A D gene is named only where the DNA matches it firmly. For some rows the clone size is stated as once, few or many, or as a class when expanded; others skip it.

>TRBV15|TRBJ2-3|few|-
CATSRDSGPDTQYF
TGTGCCACCAGCAGAGATTCAGGGCCGGATACGCAGTATTTT
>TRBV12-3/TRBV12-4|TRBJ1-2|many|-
CASSLRGSSGGYTF
TGTGCCAGCAGTTTGAGAGGGTCGTCGGGCGGCTACACCTTC
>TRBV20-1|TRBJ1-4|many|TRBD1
CSAGDRVGEKLFF
TGCAGTGCTGGGGACAGGGTGGGGGAAAAACTGTTTTTT
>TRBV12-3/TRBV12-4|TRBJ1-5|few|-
CASSLAPGRGVNQPQHF
TGTGCCAGCAGTTTAGCGCCCGGCAGGGGTGTCAATCAGCCCCAGCATTTT
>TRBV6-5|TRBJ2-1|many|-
CASSYSPYQQAYNEQFF
TGTGCCAGCAGTTACTCCCCATACCAACAGGCTTACAATGAGCAGTTCTTC
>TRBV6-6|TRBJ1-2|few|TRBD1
CASDRGLDYGYTF
TGTGCCAGCGACAGGGGTCTAGACTATGGCTACACCTTC
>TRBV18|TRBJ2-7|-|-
CASSPGGLEQYF
TGTGCCAGCTCACCGGGGGGCCTCGAGCAGTACTTC
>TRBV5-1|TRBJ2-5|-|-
CASRSEQETQYF
TGCGCCAGCAGGTCAGAGCAAGAGACCCAGTACTTC
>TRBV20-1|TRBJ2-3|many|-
CSARGGTSTDTQYF
TGCAGTGCTAGAGGCGGTACTAGCACAGATACGCAGTATTTT
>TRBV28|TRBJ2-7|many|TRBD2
CASSLSGSLNEQYF
TGTGCCAGCAGTCTAAGCGGGAGCTTGAACGAGCAGTACTTC
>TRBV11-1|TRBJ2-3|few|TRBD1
CASSLNRDRVDTQYF
TGTGCCAGCAGCTTAAACCGGGACAGGGTGGATACGCAGTATTTT
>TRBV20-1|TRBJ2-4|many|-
CSARQGRVNIQYF
TGCAGTGCTAGGCAAGGACGGGTAAACATTCAGTACTTC
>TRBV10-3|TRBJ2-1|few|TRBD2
CAISFSGGTHNEQFF
TGTGCCATCAGTTTCTCGGGAGGGACCCACAATGAGCAGTTCTTC
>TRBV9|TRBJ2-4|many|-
CASSASPQHGGIQYF
TGTGCCAGCAGCGCCTCCCCTCAGCATGGGGGCATTCAGTACTTC
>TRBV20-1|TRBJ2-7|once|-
CSARDQGIAYEQYF
TGCAGTGCTAGAGATCAGGGTATTGCTTACGAGCAGTACTTC
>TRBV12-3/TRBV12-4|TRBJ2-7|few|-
CASSLAVEFEQYF
TGTGCCAGCAGTTTAGCCGTGGAATTCGAGCAGTACTTC
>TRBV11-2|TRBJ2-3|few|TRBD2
CASSFTSGSSGTDTQYF
TGTGCCAGCAGTTTTACTAGCGGGAGTTCCGGCACAGATACGCAGTATTTT
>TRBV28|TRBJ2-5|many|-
CASSSRIKETQYF
TGTGCCAGCAGTTCACGGATTAAAGAGACCCAGTACTTC
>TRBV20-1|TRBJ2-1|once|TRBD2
CSALSGGLYNEQFF
TGCAGTGCCCTAAGCGGGGGGTTATACAATGAGCAGTTCTTC
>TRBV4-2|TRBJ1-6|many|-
CASSQDRREEPLHF
TGTGCCAGCAGCCAAGATAGGAGGGAAGAGCCCCTCCACTTT